This entry describes one T cell receptor (beta chain). The data belong to a study of blood T cell repertoires in COVID-19. At the level of the study: Sites across the United States, Italy and Spain contributed samples from acute and convalescent COVID-19. Sample material is recorded as cDNA or gDNA derived from T cells, B-cell-depleted T cells, or PBMCs.

Seattle patient enrollment occurred during active infection, with longitudinal follow-up thereafter. This CDR3 spans 12 amino acids. Germline assignment: CDR1 SGHDT and CDR2 YYEEEE. Trimming shortened V by 2 bases and J by 3 bases, and 5 bases separated the two germline ends. In the study's own analysis: For nucleated cells, counts were estimated from reference gene primer amplification. This table comes from immunoSEQ multiplex PCR, and its TCRdb copy is limited to in-frame clones, with some not included. That table gives V, J and clone size, and the DNA gave D and trimming. The sample lists about 480,000 clones; approximately 88% were seen once.

The sequenced sample consisted of peripheral blood. This chain joins TRBV5-6 and TRBJ1-1; D gene uncertain. This TCR derives from a woman aged 45-65 years with COVID-19, enrolled during active disease. The DNA of the CDR3 is TGTGCCAGCAGCTTTGGGCACACTGAAGCTTTCTTT. This gives the protein CASSFGHTEAFF.